Following are 9 T cell receptor beta chains from one sample sequenced in a study of T cells in Graves' hyperthyroidism and ophthalmopathy. Amplified TCR beta CDR3 regions derived from RNA transcripts. RT-PCR in the first round (using the HTBI primer set) targeted the TCR CDR3. TCRdb re-derived calls from the multiplex PCR reads in MiXCR, one entry per CDR3 protein. The table includes hundreds of thousands of distinct CDR3 sequences, about 17% detected once. The sequencing sample was made of blood. These receptors all stem from a woman under 40 with Graves' hyperthyroidism.

This clonotype occurred many times. V is TRBV6-1 and J is TRBJ1-2, with a possible D match to TRBD1 (6 bases). Germline V gene data show CDR1 as MNHNS and CDR2 as SASEGT. The CDR3 spans 14 residues. V shed 5 bases and J shed 3 bases, with 13 bases lying between them. CDR3 in amino acids: CASSKRQDYYGYTF. The CDR3 nucleotides are TGTGCCAGCAGTAAAAGACAGGACTACTATGGCTACACCTTC.

For this clonotype: This sequence may be a read error, since a much larger clone differs from it by one base. The chain couples TRBV10-3 to TRBJ2-7, with 14 bases fitting TRBD2. The end of the DNA is better explained by TRBJ2-1, so the J call may be wrong. The CDR3 is made up of 16 amino acids. Per the germline V gene, CDR1 is ENHRY and CDR2 is SYGVKD. The DNA of the CDR3 is TGTGCCATCAGTGATACCGGACTAGCGGGAGGCTACGAGCAGTTCTTC. Protein product: CAISDTGLAGGYEQFF.

This clonotype was counted at least ten times. The V and J genes are TRBV30 and TRBJ2-1, with a weak D call TRBD1 (5 bases). This CDR3 comprises 12 residues. Trimming left V 3 bases short and J 9 bases short, with 12 bases between. Per germline, CDR1 GTSNPN and CDR2 SVGIG (reference sequence). The CDR3, as DNA: TGTGCCTGGAGGGCAGGGTGGGGTGAGCAGTTCTTC. Its translation: CAWRAGWGEQFF.

This clonotype was observed many times. This chain links TRBV20-1 with TRBJ2-4; the D is unclear. Trimming removed 7 bases at V and 8 bases at J, with 12 bases between. CDR3 length: 11 amino acids. Germline V gene lookup returns CDR1 DFQATT and CDR2 SNEGSKA (reference sequence). For the CDR3, the DNA is TGCAGTGAATCGCGGAGTGACATTCAGTACTTC. It codes for CSESRSDIQYF.

This clonotype came up many times. The chain combines TRBV20-1 with TRBJ1-1, with D unclear. V shed 3 bases and J shed 4 bases, with 12 bases lying between them. The CDR3 is made up of 13 amino acids. The germline V gene encodes CDR1 DFQATT and CDR2 SNEGSKA (reference sequence). CDR3 bases: TGCAGTGCTAGGCGGGGAGAGGGCACTGAAGCTTTCTTT. It translates to CSARRGEGTEAFF.

A remark on this clonotype: Being one base from a much bigger clone, this may be a read error. The rearrangement links TRBV7-2 to TRBJ2-7; 8 bases match TRBD1. CDR1 is SGHTA, CDR2 FQGNSA, per germline. The CDR3 is 13 amino acids. J was trimmed by 1 base and V by 11 bases; bases with no gene match: 7. This chain's CDR3 is CAGTRTGSYEQYF. The DNA of the CDR3 is TGTGCCGGCACCCGGACAGGGTCCTACGAGCAGTACTTC.

This clonotype was recorded at least ten times. J is TRBJ2-1 and V is TRBV12-3 or TRBV12-4; 8 nucleotides agree with TRBD2. The CDR3 consists of 17 residues. J was trimmed by 0 bases and V by 3 bases; bases with no gene match: 7. The CDR3 is CASSFQLAASSYNEQFF. The CDR3 nucleotides read TGTGCCAGCAGTTTCCAACTAGCGGCAAGCTCCTACAATGAGCAGTTCTTC.

This clonotype showed up many times. This chain uses TRBV7-9 with TRBJ2-3, with 15 bases fitting TRBD2. With 4 bases clipped from V and 2 bases from J, the junction kept 4 bases outside the gene matches. The germline V gene has CDR1 SEHNR and CDR2 FQNEAQ (reference sequence). The CDR3 length is 17 residues. The CDR3 nucleotides are TGTGCCAGCAGCTCCGGACTAGCGGGAGGGCTCACAGATACGCAGTATTTT. Its translation: CASSSGLAGGLTDTQYF. Complete variable domain (other parts from reference TRBV7-9 and TRBJ2-3): DTGVSQNPRHKITKRGQNVTFRCDPISEHNRLYWYRQTLGQGPEFLTYFQNEAQLEKSRLLSDRFSAERPKGSFSTLEIQRTEQGDSAMYLCASSSGLAGGLTDTQYFGPGTRLTVL.

This clonotype was counted between two and nine times. The chain combines TRBV7-9 with TRBJ2-2, with D perhaps matching TRBD2 (6 bases). The CDR3 is made up of 16 amino acids. V lost 2 bases and J 7 bases, leaving 17 bases between the germline ends. Germline V gene sequence: CDR1 SEHNR, CDR2 FQNEAQ (reference sequence). In DNA form, the CDR3 reads TGTGCCAGCAGCTTAAGAAGTCCTAGCGTTGGCGGGGAGCTGTTTTTT. Protein: CASSLRSPSVGGELFF.